The 15 T cell receptor beta chains below were found in one sample sequenced in a study of technical replicates of blood from a few donors. Clones were read by immunoSEQ multiplex PCR, and TCRdb kept only the in-frame ones, dropping some. The sample comprises 65,000 to 80,000 clones, less than 98% of which are singletons, and under 0.3% rests with the top ten. The sequenced sample was T cells isolated from PBMCs. The receptors here all came from a human donor in good health.

The CDR3 is CAWAPSSYNEQFF. CDR3 DNA: TGTGCCTGGGCCCCTAGCTCCTACAATGAGCAGTTCTTC. This chain joins TRBV30 and TRBJ2-1; D is ambiguous. Trimming removed 5 bases from V and 0 bases from J, with 8 bases in between. This CDR3 spans 13 amino acids. Germline V gene data show CDR1 as GTSNPN and CDR2 as SVGIG (reference sequence).

The CDR3 nucleotides read TGTGCCAGCAGGACAGGGCGGTATAGCTCCTACGAGCAGTACTTC. It yields the protein CASRTGRYSSYEQYF. The rearrangement joins TRBV27 to TRBJ2-7, with TRBD1 identical over 7 bases. This CDR3 is 15 amino acids long. Germline V gene lookup returns CDR1 MNHEY and CDR2 SMNVEV (reference sequence). J was trimmed by 0 bases and V by 6 bases; bases with no gene match: 8.

The chain links TRBV11-3 to TRBJ2-2; D is perhaps TRBD2 (5 bases). The CDR3 contains 14 residues. Germline V gene sequence: CDR1 SGHNT, CDR2 YENEEA. With 1 base removed from V and 6 bases from J, the gap between germline ends came to 9 bases. The CDR3 DNA reads as TGTGCCAGCAGCTTAGGTGGGAGTCCCGGGGAGCTGTTTTTT. Translating it yields CASSLGGSPGELFF.

The chain couples TRBV7-2 to TRBJ2-7; weak D call: TRBD1 (5 bases). CDR3 length: 16 residues. V was trimmed by 1 base and J by 1 base, leaving 14 bases between them. The germline V gene has CDR1 SGHTA and CDR2 FQGNSA. The CDR3 is CASSLDTGLGSYEQYF. As DNA, the CDR3 is TGTGCCAGCAGCTTAGATACAGGCCTCGGATCCTACGAGCAGTACTTC.

The rearrangement uses TRBV29-1 and TRBJ1-2; no clear D. Trimming removed 6 bases at V and 4 bases at J, with 6 bases between. The germline gives CDR1 SQVTM, CDR2 ANQGSEA. The CDR3 extends over 10 amino acids. The CDR3, as DNA: TGCAGCGTACGTAGCTATGGCTACACCTTC. This sequence encodes CSVRSYGYTF. Combining the CDR3 with reference TRBV29-1 and TRBJ1-2 gives the whole variable domain SAVISQKPSRDICQRGTSLTIQCQVDSQVTMMFWYRQQPGQSLTLIATANQGSEATYESGFVIDKFPISRPNLTFSTLTVSNMSPEDSSIYLCSVRSYGYTFGSGTRLTVV.

This clone has more than one count but fewer than ten. The chain has TRBV11-3 and TRBJ2-2; tentative D call: TRBD2 (6 bases). Germline CDR1 is SGHNT and CDR2 is YENEEA. The CDR3 length is 13 residues. V shed 1 base and J shed 6 bases, with 6 bases lying between them. Written as DNA, the CDR3 is TGTGCCAGCAGCTTAGCTAGCGCCGGGGAGCTGTTTTTT. It specifies CASSLASAGELFF.

The CDR3 DNA sequence: TGCGCCAGCAAGACAGGACCGGAGGTAGGCACTGAAGCTTTCTTT. This sequence encodes CASKTGPEVGTEAFF. The chain uses TRBV5-1 and TRBJ1-1; TRBD1 is a possible D gene (6 bases). The CDR3 runs to 15 residues. Germline lookup yields CDR1 SGHRS and CDR2 YFSETQ. V gave up 6 bases and J gave up 4 bases, with 19 bases separating them. The entire variable domain, with the rest obtained from reference TRBV5-1 and TRBJ1-1, is as follows: KAGVTQTPRYLIKTRGQQVTLSCSPISGHRSVSWYQQTPGQGLQFLFEYFSETQRNKGNFPGRFSGRQFSNSRSEMNVSTLELGDSALYLCASKTGPEVGTEAFFGQGTRLTVV.

The CDR3 region has the DNA TGCAGCGTCGGACAGCGCTTGAGGACTGAAGCTTTCTTT. This translates into CSVGQRLRTEAFF. This chain joins TRBV29-1 and TRBJ1-1, with D possibly TRBD1 on 6 matching bases. V was cut by 6 bases and J by 5 bases, with 16 bases left in between. Germline V gives CDR1 SQVTM, CDR2 ANQGSEA. The CDR3 is 13 amino acids.

This chain uses TRBV11-3 with TRBJ2-2; D not certain. Per germline, CDR1 SGHNT and CDR2 YENEEA. The V end lost 3 bases, the J end lost 1 base, and 6 bases lay between the germline ends. The CDR3 is 14 residues long. This chain's CDR3 is CASSFSGNTGELFF. CDR3 DNA: TGTGCCAGCAGCTTCTCCGGGAACACCGGGGAGCTGTTTTTT. Using reference TRBV11-3 and TRBJ2-2 for the parts outside the CDR3, the full variable domain is EAGVVQSPRYKIIEKKQPVAFWCNPISGHNTLYWYLQNLGQGPELLIRYENEEAVDDSQLPKDRFSAERLKGVDSTLKIQPAELGDSAVYLCASSFSGNTGELFFGEGSRLTVL.

This clone was observed once. V usage is TRBV19 and J usage is TRBJ1-1, with TRBD1 matching over 7 bases. This CDR3 spans 17 amino acids. V was pared by 7 bases and J by 1 base, with 15 bases of the junction left unmatched. Germline assignment: CDR1 LNHDA and CDR2 SQIVND (reference sequence). For the CDR3, the DNA is TGTGCCAGTACCCCCGGTTGGAAGGGGGCAAGGAACACTGAAGCTTTCTTT. As protein: CASTPGWKGARNTEAFF.

The rearrangement links TRBV19 to TRBJ1-5, with no clear D. Germline-derived CDR1 and CDR2 are LNHDA and SQIVND (reference sequence). The CDR3 sequence is 15 residues long. V gave up 1 base and J gave up 0 bases, with 7 bases separating them. This chain's CDR3 is CASSIGAYSNQPQHF. CDR3 DNA sequence: TGTGCCAGTAGTATAGGGGCTTATAGCAATCAGCCCCAGCATTTT.

The V gene is TRBV15, the J gene TRBJ2-2; D gene unclear. CDR1 LNHNV and CDR2 YYDKDF come from the germline V gene (reference sequence). V dropped 0 bases and J dropped 2 bases, with 19 bases sitting between them. The CDR3 length is 19 residues. CDR3 sequence reads: CATSRDVDFRTANTGELFF. CDR3 coding DNA: TGTGCCACCAGCAGAGATGTAGATTTTAGAACAGCTAACACCGGGGAGCTGTTTTTT.

V usage is TRBV28 and J usage is TRBJ1-2; the D is unclear. This CDR3 is built from 13 residues. CDR1 and CDR2 from the germline V gene are MDHEN and SYDVKM. V shed 4 bases and J shed 8 bases, with 14 bases lying between them. CDR3 sequence reads: CASSSEVSGGYTF. In DNA form, the CDR3 reads TGTGCCAGCAGTTCTGAGGTTTCGGGAGGCTACACCTTC.

The rearrangement joins TRBV6-5 to TRBJ1-5; D remains unclear. This CDR3 contains 14 residues. CDR1 is MNHEY and CDR2 is SVGAGI in the germline V gene. V gave up 5 bases and J gave up 4 bases, with 12 bases separating them. As DNA, the CDR3 is TGTGCCAGCAGTCGAGGGATGAGGAATCAGCCCCAGCATTTT. This translates into CASSRGMRNQPQHF.

V is TRBV10-3 and J is TRBJ2-7; possibly TRBD2 for D (5 bases). CDR3 length: 12 amino acids. Germline values: CDR1 ENHRY, CDR2 SYGVKD. Trimming removed 4 bases from V and 5 bases from J, with 9 bases in between. Written as DNA, the CDR3 is TGTGCCATCAGTGCCGGGATTAACGAGCAGTACTTC. Protein sequence: CAISAGINEQYF.